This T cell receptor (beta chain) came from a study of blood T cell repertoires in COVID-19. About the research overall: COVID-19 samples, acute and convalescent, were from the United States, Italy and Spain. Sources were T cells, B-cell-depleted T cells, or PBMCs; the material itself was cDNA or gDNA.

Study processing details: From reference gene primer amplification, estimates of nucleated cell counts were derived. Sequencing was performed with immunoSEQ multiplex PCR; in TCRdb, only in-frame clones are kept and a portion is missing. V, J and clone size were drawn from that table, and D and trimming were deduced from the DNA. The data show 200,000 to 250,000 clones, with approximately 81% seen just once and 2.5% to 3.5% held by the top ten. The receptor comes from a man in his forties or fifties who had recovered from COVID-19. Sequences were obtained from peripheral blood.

The CDR3 loop reads CASSQSEGVTEAFF. CDR3 DNA sequence: TGCGCCAGCAGCCAGTCTGAGGGCGTTACTGAAGCTTTCTTT. This chain joins TRBV4-1 and TRBJ1-1; D ambiguous. The germline CDR1 and CDR2 sequences are MGHRA and YSYEKL. This CDR3 has 14 residues. V was clipped by 3 bases and J by 5 bases, with 13 bases between them.